This TCR beta chain was recovered during a study of blood T cell repertoires in COVID-19. Turning to the study itself: The study drew acute and convalescent COVID-19 samples from the United States, Italy and Spain. PBMCs, B-cell-depleted T cells, or T cells were the source of the cDNA or gDNA that made up the material.

One Seattle source followed patients from active infection through their disease course. In the original workflow: How many nucleated cells were present was estimated from reference gene primer amplification. TCRdb's copy holds only in-frame clones and misses some; the assay was immunoSEQ multiplex PCR. V, J and clone size derive from that table, while D and trimming were established from the DNA sequence. The table includes 310,000 or so clones, roughly 87% detected once. This clone has only a few counts. Sequencing was carried out using peripheral blood. The TCR originated in a man between 25 and 39 years old with COVID-19, enrolled during active disease.

The CDR3 sequence: CASSTGTAGLPQHF. Here the CDR3 DNA reads TGTGCCAGCAGTACCGGGACAGCGGGCCTCCCCCAGCATTTT. The V gene is TRBV2, the J gene TRBJ1-5; 7 bases match TRBD1. V shed 5 bases and J 10 bases; nucleotides not matched to a gene: 11. This CDR3 has 14 amino acids. Germline V lookup: CDR1 SNHLY, CDR2 FYNNEI.